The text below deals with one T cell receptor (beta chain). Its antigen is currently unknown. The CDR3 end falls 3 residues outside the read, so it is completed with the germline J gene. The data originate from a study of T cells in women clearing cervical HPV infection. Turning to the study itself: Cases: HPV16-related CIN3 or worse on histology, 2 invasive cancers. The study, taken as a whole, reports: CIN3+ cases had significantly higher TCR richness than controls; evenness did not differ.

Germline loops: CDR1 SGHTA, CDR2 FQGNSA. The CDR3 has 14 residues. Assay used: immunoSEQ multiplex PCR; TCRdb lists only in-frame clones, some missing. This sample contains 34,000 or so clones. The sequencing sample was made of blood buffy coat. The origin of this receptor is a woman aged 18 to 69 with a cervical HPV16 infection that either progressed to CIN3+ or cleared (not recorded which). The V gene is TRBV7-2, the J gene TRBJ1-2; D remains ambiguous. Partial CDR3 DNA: TGTGCCAGCAGCCCAGCCGGAAGCACAGATACC. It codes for CASSPAGSTDT. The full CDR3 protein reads CASSPAGSTDTYTF.